This T cell receptor beta chain is from a study of patients and donors after allogeneic stem cell transplantation. Per germline, CDR1 SGHTA and CDR2 FQGNSA. The J segment lost 8 bases and the V segment lost 1 base, leaving 8 bases of the junction unmatched. There are 16 residues in the CDR3. Each CDR3 protein gets one entry after TCRdb re-called the RT-PCR reads with MiXCR. Of about 89,000 distinct CDR3 sequences in the sample, about 48% are singletons; the top ten hold roughly two thirds. This clonotype has more than one count but fewer than ten. The material sequenced was blood, either unsorted or a sorted T cell fraction (not recorded which). The TCR sequence derives from a human donor who was either an allogeneic HSCT recipient or a stem cell or donor lymphocyte infusion donor (not recorded which). It is not recorded whose cells these are; they may come from a transplant donor. The J gene is TRBJ2-1, the V gene TRBV7-2, with TRBD2 matching over 10 bases. CDR3 in DNA: TGTGCCAGCAGCTTAGATGCTAGCGGGAGAAGGCATGAGCAGTTCTTC. Its protein is CASSLDASGRRHEQFF.